This section outlines one TCR beta chain sequence together with its context. Its specificity is unknown. The junction differs from germline at one of its ends, possibly a read error. These data belong to a study of cytotoxic CD8 clonotypes in ibrutinib-treated CLL. At the level of the study: Patients: some eleven relapsed/refractory, fewer than 16 treatment-naive, fewer than 18 IGHV unmutated. Overall, 24 responses were partial and 2 complete; following median roughly 68 months, about 14 patients stayed remitted and around twelve progressed. Notes on the study in general: Public clonotypes were rare and shrank or held steady on treatment. T-cell clonality at baseline went above that of age-matched healthy donors and rose and fell with circulating CD8+ T-cell counts.

Data came from immunoSEQ multiplex PCR; TCRdb stores just in-frame clones and leaves some out. The table lists roughly 200,000 clones, 72% of them singletons, with around an eighth in the top ten. The CDR3 is made up of 15 amino acids. V usage is TRBV5-3 and J usage is TRBJ2-7, with no clear D. TRBV5-3 is an open reading frame whose function is uncertain. The sequence was collected from a human donor with chronic lymphocytic leukemia. Specimen: PBMCs, collected after 24 months of ibrutinib treatment. The chain's CDR3 is CASSLWAPGQDEQYF. The CDR3 nucleotides read TGTGCCAGCAGCTTGTGGGCCCCAGGTCAGGACGAGCAGTACTTC.